The clone carrying this T cell receptor (beta chain) was observed a handful of times. Its antigen is currently unknown. The data were obtained in a study of follicular helper T cells after annual influenza vaccination. Repertoires were generated with immunoSEQ multiplex PCR, while TCRdb's copy carries only in-frame clones and drops some. Among 4,000 to 4,500 clones listed, approximately 82% were seen once. Sample time point: 2015-2016 season, 7 days after influenza vaccination. ICOS+CD38+ and ICOS-CD38- fractions were sorted from non-naive CD4+CXCR5+PD-1+ cells. Study-level points and caveats: Plasmablast frequency change correlated with clonality change in ICOS+CD38+ cTfh.

After removal of 0 bases from V and 8 bases from J, the junction contained 5 bases not matched to a gene. This CDR3 is 14 amino acids long. Germline-derived CDR1 and CDR2 are GTSNPN and SVGIG (reference sequence). The gene calls are TRBV30 and TRBJ1-3, with 9 bases aligning to TRBD1. Sequenced here: CXCR5+ CD38- circulating T follicular helper cells from blood, sampled 7 days after influenza vaccination. Subset noted: circulating Tfh, non-naive CD4+CXCR5+PD-1+ (ICOS+CD38+ or ICOS-CD38-). The TCR sequence derives from an adult who received the influenza vaccine. CDR3 bases: TGTGCCTGGAGTGTACGGGGACAGGGAGACACCATATATTTT. It translates to CAWSVRGQGDTIYF.